This TCR beta chain was sequenced for a study of blood T cell repertoires in COVID-19. Study-level background: PBMCs, B-cell-depleted T cells, or T cells provided the cDNA or gDNA that made up the material.

CDR1 is KGHDR and CDR2 is SFDVKD in the germline V gene. CDR3 size: 14 residues. Trimming at V came to 4 bases and at J to 6 bases, leaving 5 bases not matched to a gene. Measured with immunoSEQ multiplex PCR; TCRdb has only the in-frame clones, and not every one. The profile covers about 220,000 clones, with about nine tenths appearing a single time and less than 4.5% taken by the ten largest. V usage is TRBV24-1 and J usage is TRBJ1-5; 7 nucleotides align to TRBD1. The TCR was taken from a woman between 40 and 50 years old with acute COVID-19. Material: PBMCs or T cells enriched from blood (not recorded which). The CDR3, as DNA: TGTGCCACCAGTGACTCGACAGGGAGTCAGCCCCAGCATTTT. This gives the protein CATSDSTGSQPQHF.